This T cell receptor (beta chain) comes out of a study of blood T cell repertoires in COVID-19. Study-wide context: Acute and convalescent COVID-19 specimens originated in the United States, Italy and Spain. PBMCs, B-cell-depleted T cells, or T cells were the source of the cDNA or gDNA that made up the material.

In the original processing: Reference gene primer amplification gave estimated nucleated cell counts. Data came from immunoSEQ multiplex PCR; TCRdb stores just in-frame clones and leaves some out. From that table come the V and J calls and clone size; the DNA was used to work out D and trimming. The sample yields around 140,000 clones, about 87% seen once. The CDR3 is 15 residues long. In germline, CDR1 is SGHTA, CDR2 FQGNSA. The V end was cut by 1 base, the J end by 8 bases, with 17 bases between. Sequencing was performed on peripheral blood. The V and J genes are TRBV7-2 and TRBJ1-2, with a weak D call TRBD1 (5 bases). This clonotype was sampled from a woman in her fifties or sixties with acute or convalescent COVID-19. CDR3 nucleotides: TGTGCCAGCAGCTTAGATGGTGCGTTAGCAGGGGGCTACACCTTC. Amino acids: CASSLDGALAGGYTF. Supplemented by reference TRBV7-2 and TRBJ1-2, the full variable domain reads GAGVSQSPSNKVTEKGKDVELRCDPISGHTALYWYRQSLGQGLEFLIYFQGNSAPDKSGLPSDRFSAERTGGSVSTLTIQRTQQEDSAVYLCASSLDGALAGGYTFGSGTRLTVV.